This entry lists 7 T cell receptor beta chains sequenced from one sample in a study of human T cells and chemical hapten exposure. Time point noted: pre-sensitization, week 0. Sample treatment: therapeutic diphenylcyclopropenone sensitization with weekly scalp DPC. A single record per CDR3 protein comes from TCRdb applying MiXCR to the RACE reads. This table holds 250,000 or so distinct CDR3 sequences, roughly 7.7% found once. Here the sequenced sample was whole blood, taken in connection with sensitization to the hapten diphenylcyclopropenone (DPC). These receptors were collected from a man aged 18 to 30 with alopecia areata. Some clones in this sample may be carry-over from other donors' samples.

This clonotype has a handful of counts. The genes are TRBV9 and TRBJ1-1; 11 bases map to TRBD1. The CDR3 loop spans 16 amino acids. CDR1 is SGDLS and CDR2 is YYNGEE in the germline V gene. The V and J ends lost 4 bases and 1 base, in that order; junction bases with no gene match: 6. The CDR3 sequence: CASSPGQGAGNTEAFF. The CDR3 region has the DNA TGTGCCAGCAGCCCAGGACAGGGGGCCGGGAACACTGAAGCTTTCTTT.

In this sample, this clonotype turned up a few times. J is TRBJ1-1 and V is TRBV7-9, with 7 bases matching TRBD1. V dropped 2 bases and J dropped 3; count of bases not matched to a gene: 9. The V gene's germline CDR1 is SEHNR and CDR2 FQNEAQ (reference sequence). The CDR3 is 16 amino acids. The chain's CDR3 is CASSLSGGSKHTEAFF. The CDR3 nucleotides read TGTGCCAGCAGCTTATCAGGGGGAAGTAAGCACACTGAAGCTTTCTTT. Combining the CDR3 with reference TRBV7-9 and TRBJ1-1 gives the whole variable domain DTGVSQNPRHKITKRGQNVTFRCDPISEHNRLYWYRQTLGQGPEFLTYFQNEAQLEKSRLLSDRFSAERPKGSFSTLEIQRTEQGDSAMYLCASSLSGGSKHTEAFFGQGTRLTVV.

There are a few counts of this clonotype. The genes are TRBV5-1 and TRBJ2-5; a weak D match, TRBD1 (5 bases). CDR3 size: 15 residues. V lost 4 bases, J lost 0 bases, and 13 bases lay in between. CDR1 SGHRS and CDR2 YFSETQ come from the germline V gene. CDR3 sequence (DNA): TGCGCCAGCAGCGCACAACGGACACACCAAGAGACCCAGTACTTC. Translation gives CASSAQRTHQETQYF.

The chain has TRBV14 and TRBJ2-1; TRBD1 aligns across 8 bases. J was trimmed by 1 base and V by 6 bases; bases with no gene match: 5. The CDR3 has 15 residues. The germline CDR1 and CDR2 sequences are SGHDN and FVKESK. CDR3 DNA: TGTGCCAGCAGAGGACAGGGCTTGTCCTACAATGAGCAGTTCTTC. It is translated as CASRGQGLSYNEQFF.

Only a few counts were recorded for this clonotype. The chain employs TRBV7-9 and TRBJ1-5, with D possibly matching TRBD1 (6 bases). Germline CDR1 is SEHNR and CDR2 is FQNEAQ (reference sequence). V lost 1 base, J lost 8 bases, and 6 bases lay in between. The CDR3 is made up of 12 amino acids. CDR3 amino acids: CASSLEGEPQHF. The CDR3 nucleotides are TGTGCCAGCAGCTTAGAGGGGGAGCCCCAGCATTTT.

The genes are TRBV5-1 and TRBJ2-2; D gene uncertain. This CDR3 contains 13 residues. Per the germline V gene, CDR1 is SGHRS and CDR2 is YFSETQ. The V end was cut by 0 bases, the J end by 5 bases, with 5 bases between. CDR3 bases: TGCGCCAGCAGCTTGGGATGGACCGGGGAGCTGTTTTTT. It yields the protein CASSLGWTGELFF.

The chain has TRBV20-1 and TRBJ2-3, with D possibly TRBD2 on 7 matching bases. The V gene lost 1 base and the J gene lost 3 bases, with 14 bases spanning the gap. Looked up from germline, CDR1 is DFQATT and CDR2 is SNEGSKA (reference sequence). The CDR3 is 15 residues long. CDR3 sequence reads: CSARGRGGATDTQYF. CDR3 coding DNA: TGCAGTGCTAGAGGGCGAGGGGGGGCGACAGATACGCAGTATTTT.